This is a list of T cell receptor beta chains from one sample in a study of CXCR3-negative and CXCR3-positive naive CD8 T cells. TCRdb derives one entry per CDR3 protein from the 5' RACE reads, leaving out DNA. The table lists fewer than 90,000 distinct CDR3 sequences. The sequencing input was naive CXCR3+ CD8+ T cells from blood. The receptor set was obtained from a human donor in good health. Some clones in this sample may be carry-over from other donors' samples. Both conserved end residues are part of each CDR3.

TRBJ2-7	TRBV14	CASSLTFYYEQYF
TRBJ2-2	TRBV24-1	CATSDEDRGYTGELFF
TRBJ2-1	TRBV27	CASSLKGTSFYNEQFF
TRBJ1-1	TRBV6-2/TRBV6-3	CASGDWRANTEAFF
TRBJ2-2	TRBV6-6	CASMVTGELFF
TRBJ2-3	TRBV12-3/TRBV12-4	CASSLVETATSTDTQYF
TRBJ1-2	TRBV3-1	CASSPDLMPGQGRHGYTF
TRBJ2-7	TRBV3-1	CASGAGRLGFRQYF
TRBJ2-5	TRBV14	CASSHISETQYF
TRBJ2-1	TRBV12-3/TRBV12-4	CASSAGGSPFF
TRBJ2-1	TRBV20-1	CSTTRDHRSYNEQFF
TRBJ2-1	TRBV7-3	CASSLIGGTNNEQFF
TRBJ2-2	TRBV29-1	CSVRGGMPGELFF
TRBJ1-5	TRBV28	CASSPYYAAVDQPQHF
TRBJ2-1	TRBV29-1	CSGRGGQGDYNEQFF
TRBJ2-1	TRBV15	CATSIGLAGYNEQFF
TRBJ1-1	TRBV7-9	CASSLGGAEAFF
TRBJ2-2	TRBV28	CASSLSSFRDGNTGELFF
TRBJ2-7	TRBV28	CATHITPGPSVYEQYF
TRBJ2-1	TRBV4-1	CASSQYGGNNNEQFF
TRBJ1-1	TRBV7-6	CASSFLRLEEGTEAFF
TRBJ1-2	TRBV5-5	CASSLEGDYGYTF
TRBJ2-1	TRBV6-1	CASISGGPYNEQFF
TRBJ1-1	TRBV3-1	CASSQREGFGTEAFF
TRBJ2-1	TRBV28	CASSNGQGPYSYNEQFF
TRBJ1-1	TRBV5-1	CASSFAPNTEAFF
TRBJ1-4	TRBV7-9	CATENLSYNEKLFF
TRBJ2-5	TRBV9	CASSVTTSGSIRETQYF
TRBJ2-1	TRBV9	CASTNPDSYYNEQFF
TRBJ2-7	TRBV21-1	CASGAQGAYERYF
TRBJ2-7	TRBV7-9	CASIPEADAYIPYEQYF
TRBJ2-7	TRBV14	CASSQSTVYGQYF
TRBJ2-3	TRBV7-9	CASSLGPWGDSTDTQYF
TRBJ1-2	TRBV29-1	CSGRLDYGYTF
TRBJ1-4	TRBV4-3	CASSPFRQKYEKLFF
TRBJ2-3	TRBV20-1	CSARGASGGAVGTDTQYF
TRBJ2-7	TRBV15	CATSRGVSHEQYF
TRBJ2-7	TRBV4-1	CASSQRGLEVGEQYF
TRBJ2-3	TRBV27	CASSLLETDTQYF
TRBJ2-7	TRBV10-3	CAISESRDRGTYEQYF
TRBJ2-1	TRBV19	CASRNLAGGVDNEQFF
TRBJ1-6	TRBV3-1	CASSPGQGKDNSPLHF
TRBJ2-1	TRBV7-9	CASSPKGAVNEQFF
TRBJ2-1	TRBV4-1	CASSPGTEQFF